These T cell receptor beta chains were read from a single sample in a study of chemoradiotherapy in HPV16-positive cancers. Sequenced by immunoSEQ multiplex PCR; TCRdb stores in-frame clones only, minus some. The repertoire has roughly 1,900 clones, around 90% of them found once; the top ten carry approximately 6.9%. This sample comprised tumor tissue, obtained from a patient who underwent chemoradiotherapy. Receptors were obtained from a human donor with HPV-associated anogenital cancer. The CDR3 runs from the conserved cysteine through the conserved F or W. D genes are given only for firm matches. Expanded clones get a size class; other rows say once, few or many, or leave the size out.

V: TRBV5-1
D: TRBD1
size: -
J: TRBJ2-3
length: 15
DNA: TGCGCCAGCAAAACGCAAGGACAGGGGACAGATACGCAGTATTTT
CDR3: CASKTQGQGTDTQYF

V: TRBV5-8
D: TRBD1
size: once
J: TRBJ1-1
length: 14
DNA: TGTGCCAGCAGCCAGGGACAGGCCAACACTGAAGCTTTCTTT
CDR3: CASSQGQANTEAFF

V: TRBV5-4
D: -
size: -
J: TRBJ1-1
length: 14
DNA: TGTGCCAGCAGCTTGGGAGGCCCAGGGCCTGAAGCTTTCTTT
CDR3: CASSLGGPGPEAFF

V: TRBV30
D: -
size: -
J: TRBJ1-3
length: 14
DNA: TGTGCCTGGAGTCGGGCCTACTCTGGAAACACCATATATTTT
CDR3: CAWSRAYSGNTIYF

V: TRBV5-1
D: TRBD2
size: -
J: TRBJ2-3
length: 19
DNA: TGCGCCAGCAGCCAGGGTACTCGGCGGGGGGGCCCAGGCACAGATACGCAGTATTTT
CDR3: CASSQGTRRGGPGTDTQYF

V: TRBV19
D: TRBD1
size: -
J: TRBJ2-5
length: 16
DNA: TGTGCCAGTAGTAAGCTACGGACAGGGCGAGAAGGGGCCCAGTACTTC
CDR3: CASSKLRTGREGAQYF

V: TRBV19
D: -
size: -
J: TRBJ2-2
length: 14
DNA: TGTGCCAGTAGTATACGACAGAGCACCGGGGAGCTGTTTTTT
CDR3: CASSIRQSTGELFF

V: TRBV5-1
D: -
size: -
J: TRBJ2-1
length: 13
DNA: TGCGCCAGCAGCGGAATGACAGTCAATGAGCAGTTCTTC
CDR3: CASSGMTVNEQFF

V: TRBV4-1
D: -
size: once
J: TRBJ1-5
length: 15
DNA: TGCGCCAGCAGCCTTTCAGGGGCCCCAAATCAGCCCCAGCATTTT
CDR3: CASSLSGAPNQPQHF

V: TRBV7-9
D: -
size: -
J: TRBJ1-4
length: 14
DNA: TGTGCCAGCAGCCAACGGGGGGCTGGGGAAAAACTGTTTTTT
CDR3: CASSQRGAGEKLFF

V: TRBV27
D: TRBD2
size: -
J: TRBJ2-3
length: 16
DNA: TGTGCCAGCAGCCCTGGACTAGCGGGGGGGCCAGATACGCAGTATTTT
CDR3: CASSPGLAGGPDTQYF

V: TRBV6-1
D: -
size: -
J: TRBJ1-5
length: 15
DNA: TGTGCCAGCAGTGAGCGAGGAGTCGCCAATCAGCCCCAGCATTTT
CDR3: CASSERGVANQPQHF

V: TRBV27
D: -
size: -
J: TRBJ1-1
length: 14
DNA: TGTGCCAGCAGGACGCAGGGGAGGAACACTGAAGCTTTCTTT
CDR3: CASRTQGRNTEAFF

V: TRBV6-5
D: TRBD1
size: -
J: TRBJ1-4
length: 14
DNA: TGTGCCACCTCCACGGGACAGAAAAATGAAAAACTGTTTTTT
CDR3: CATSTGQKNEKLFF

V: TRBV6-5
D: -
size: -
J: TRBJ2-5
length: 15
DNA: TGTGCCAGCACCACCTCTGGGGAGGTGGTGGAGACCCAGTACTTC
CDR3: CASTTSGEVVETQYF

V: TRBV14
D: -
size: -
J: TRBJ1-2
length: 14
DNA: TGTGCCAGCAGCCAAGGGGGTTTCAACTATGGCTACACCTTC
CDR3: CASSQGGFNYGYTF

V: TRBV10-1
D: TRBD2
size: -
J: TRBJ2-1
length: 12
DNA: TGCGCCAGCAGTCGGTCTAGCGGTAAGCAGTTCTTC
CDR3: CASSRSSGKQFF

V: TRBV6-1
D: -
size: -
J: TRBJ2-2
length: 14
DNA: TGTGCCAGCAGACGTGGATTCACCACCGGGGAGCTGTTTTTT
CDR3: CASRRGFTTGELFF

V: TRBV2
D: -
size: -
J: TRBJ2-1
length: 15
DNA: TGTGCCAGCCGGAGGTCACAAACCTCCTCCAATGAGCAGTTCTTC
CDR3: CASRRSQTSSNEQFF

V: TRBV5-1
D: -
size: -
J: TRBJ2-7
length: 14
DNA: TGCGCCAGCAGCTTGATTCCGGGGGCCTACGAGCAGTACTTC
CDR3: CASSLIPGAYEQYF

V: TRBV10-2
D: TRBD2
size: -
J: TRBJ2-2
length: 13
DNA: TGCGCCAGCACGGGGGGGGGTCCCGGGGAGCTGTTTTTT
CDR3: CASTGGGPGELFF

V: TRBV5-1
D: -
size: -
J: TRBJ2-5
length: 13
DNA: TGCGCCAGCGGCCCAGGGGGGCCGGAGACCCAGTACTTC
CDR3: CASGPGGPETQYF

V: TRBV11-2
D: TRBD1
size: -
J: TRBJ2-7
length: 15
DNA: TGTGCCAGCAGCTTAGAAGGAGGGGGGACAGGGGCTGGGTACTTC
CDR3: CASSLEGGGTGAGYF

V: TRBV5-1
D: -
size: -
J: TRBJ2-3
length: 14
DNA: TGCGCCAGCAGCTCCTCCGGGACCACAGATACGCAGTATTTT
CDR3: CASSSSGTTDTQYF

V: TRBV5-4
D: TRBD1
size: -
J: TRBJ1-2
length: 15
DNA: TGTGCCAGCAGCACAGGGACAGGGGTTACCTATGGCTACACCTTC
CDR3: CASSTGTGVTYGYTF

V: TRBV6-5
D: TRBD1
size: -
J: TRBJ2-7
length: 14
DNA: TGTGCCAGCAGTTTACCGGGACAGGTCTACGAGCAGTACTTC
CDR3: CASSLPGQVYEQYF

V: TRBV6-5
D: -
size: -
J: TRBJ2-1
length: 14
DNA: TGTGCCAGCAGTCCAGGGTCTTCCTACAATGAGCAGTTCTTC
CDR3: CASSPGSSYNEQFF

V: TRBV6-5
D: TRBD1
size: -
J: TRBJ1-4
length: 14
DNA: TGTGCCAGCAGCCCGGGACAGGCGGGTTTAAAACTGTTTTTT
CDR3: CASSPGQAGLKLFF

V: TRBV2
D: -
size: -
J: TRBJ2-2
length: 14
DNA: TGTGCCAGCATTAGGGAAGAGAACACCGGGGAGCTGTTTTTT
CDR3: CASIREENTGELFF

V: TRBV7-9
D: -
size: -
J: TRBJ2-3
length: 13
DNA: TGTGCCAGCAGCCTTGACCCTACAGATACGCAGTATTTT
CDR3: CASSLDPTDTQYF

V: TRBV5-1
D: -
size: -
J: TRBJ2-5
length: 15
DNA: TGCGCCAGCAGCTTGGAACCCGGGCCTCAAGAGACCCAGTACTTC
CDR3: CASSLEPGPQETQYF

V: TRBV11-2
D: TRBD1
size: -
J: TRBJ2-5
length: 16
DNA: TGTGCCAGCAGCCTAGGACAGGGTACCTTCATGGAGACCCAGTACTTC
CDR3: CASSLGQGTFMETQYF

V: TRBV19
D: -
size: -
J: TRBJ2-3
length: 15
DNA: TGTGCCAGTAGTATTGATGGGTCGCCCACAGATACGCAGTATTTT
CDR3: CASSIDGSPTDTQYF

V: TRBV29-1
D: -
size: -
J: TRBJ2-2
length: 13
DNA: TGCAGCGTTGAGGGGTTTACGGGCGGGGAGCTGTTTTTT
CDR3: CSVEGFTGGELFF

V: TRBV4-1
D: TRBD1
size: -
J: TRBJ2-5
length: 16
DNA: TGCGCCAGCAGCGGCAATAACAGGGGGCGCGGGGAGACCCAGTACTTC
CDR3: CASSGNNRGRGETQYF

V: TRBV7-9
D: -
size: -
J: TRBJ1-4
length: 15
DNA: TGTGCCAGCAGCCCGGGGACCTTGGAGGGTGAAAAACTGTTTTTT
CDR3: CASSPGTLEGEKLFF

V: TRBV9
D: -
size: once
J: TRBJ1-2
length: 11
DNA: TGTGCCAGCAGCGCCCTTTGGGGCTACACCTTC
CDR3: CASSALWGYTF

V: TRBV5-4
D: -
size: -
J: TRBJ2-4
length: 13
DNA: TGTGCCAGCAGCCCCGGACCGGGAACCATTCAGTACTTC
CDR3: CASSPGPGTIQYF

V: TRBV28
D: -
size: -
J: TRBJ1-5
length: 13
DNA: TGTGCCAGCAGATCACAGGGCGGTCAGCCCCAGCATTTT
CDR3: CASRSQGGQPQHF

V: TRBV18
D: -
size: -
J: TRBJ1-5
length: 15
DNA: TGTGCCAGCTCACCAACTGACAGTCGCAATCAGCCCCAGCATTTT
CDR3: CASSPTDSRNQPQHF

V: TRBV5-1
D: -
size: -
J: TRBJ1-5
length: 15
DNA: TGCGCCAGCAGCGTGGACGGATTCAACAATCAGCCCCAGCATTTT
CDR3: CASSVDGFNNQPQHF

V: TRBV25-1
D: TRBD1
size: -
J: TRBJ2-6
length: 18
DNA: TGTGCCAGCACCAGCCTAGGGACAGGGGACTCTGGGGCCAACGTCCTGACTTTC
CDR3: CASTSLGTGDSGANVLTF

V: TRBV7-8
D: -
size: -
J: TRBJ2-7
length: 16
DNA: TGTGCCAGCAGCTTATTGGATTCGACTGCTGGATACGAGCAGTACTTC
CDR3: CASSLLDSTAGYEQYF

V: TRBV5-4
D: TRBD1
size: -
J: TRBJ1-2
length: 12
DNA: TGTGCCGGGTCTAGGGACAGTTTAGGCTACACCTTC
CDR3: CAGSRDSLGYTF

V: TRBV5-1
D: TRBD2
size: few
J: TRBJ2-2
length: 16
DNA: TGCGCCAGCAGCCCCCCACAGGTGGGAGGGACCGGGGAGCTGTTTTTT
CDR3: CASSPPQVGGTGELFF

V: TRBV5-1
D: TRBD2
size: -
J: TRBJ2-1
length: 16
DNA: TGCGCCAGCAGCTTGGATCCTAGCGGGGGGTACAATGAGCAGTTCTTC
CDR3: CASSLDPSGGYNEQFF

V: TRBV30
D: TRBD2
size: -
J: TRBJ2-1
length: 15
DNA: TGTGCCTGGGGGCAAAAGGGACTAGCGGGGGGGAGGTTGTTCTTC
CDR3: CAWGQKGLAGGRLFF

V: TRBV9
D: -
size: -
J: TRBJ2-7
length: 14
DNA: TGTGCCAGCAGCGTAGCTCCTGATCCCTACGAGCAGTACTTC
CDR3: CASSVAPDPYEQYF

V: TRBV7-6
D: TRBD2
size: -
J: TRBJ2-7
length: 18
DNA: TGTGCCAGCAGCTTAGTATTTCCCCGGCGGGGGGCTGGAGTGGAGCAGTACTTC
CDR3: CASSLVFPRRGAGVEQYF

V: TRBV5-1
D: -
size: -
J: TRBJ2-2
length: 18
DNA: TGCGCCAGCAGCTTGGAACCGGGACTGAGGACGAACACCGGGGAGCTGTTTTTT
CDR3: CASSLEPGLRTNTGELFF

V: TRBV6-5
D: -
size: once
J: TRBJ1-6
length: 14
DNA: TGTGCCAGCAAAATGGACGGGGAAGATTCACCCCTCCACTTT
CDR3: CASKMDGEDSPLHF

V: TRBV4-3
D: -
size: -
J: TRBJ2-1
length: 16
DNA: TGCGCCAGCAGCCAAGAGGAAGGCGGAGGTAGCGAAGAGCAGTTCTTC
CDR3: CASSQEEGGGSEEQFF

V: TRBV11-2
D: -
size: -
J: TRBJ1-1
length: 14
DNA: TGTGCCAGCAGCTTAGAGGTAGCAAACACTGAAGCTTTCTTT
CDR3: CASSLEVANTEAFF

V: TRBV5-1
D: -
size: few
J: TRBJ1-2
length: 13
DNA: TGCGCCAGCAGGCTGGACAGTTTCTATGGCTACACCTTC
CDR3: CASRLDSFYGYTF

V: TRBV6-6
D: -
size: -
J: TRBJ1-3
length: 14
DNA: TGTGCCAGCAGCCAACAGGGCACCGGAAACACCATATATTTT
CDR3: CASSQQGTGNTIYF

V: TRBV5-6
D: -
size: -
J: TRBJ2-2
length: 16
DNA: TGTGCCAGCAGCTATTTAAAAGCAGCGAACACCGGGGAGCTGTTTTTT
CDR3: CASSYLKAANTGELFF